The next 18 T cell receptor beta chains were all read from a single sample in a study of T cells in women clearing cervical HPV infection. Data came from immunoSEQ multiplex PCR; TCRdb stores just in-frame clones and leaves some out. The listing contains tens of thousands of clones. Sequenced sample: blood buffy coat. These receptors were obtained from a woman aged 18 to 75 with a cervical HPV16 infection that either progressed to CIN3+ or cleared (not recorded which).

Worth noting for this clone: The read finishes 3 residues shy of the CDR3 end, and the germline J gene is used to complete it. The chain couples TRBV6-1 to TRBJ2-3; 8 bases agree with TRBD2. This CDR3 is built from 15 residues. Looked up from germline, CDR1 is MNHNS and CDR2 is SASEGT. V lost 4 bases to trimming and J lost 1 base; unmatched junction nucleotides: 4. The covered CDR3 bases are TGTGCCAGCAGTGGAGGAGCGGGGGGCACAGATACG. Protein: CASSGGAGGTDT. The whole CDR3 sequence reads CASSGGAGGTDTQYF.

A remark on this clone: From the germline J gene comes the end of the CDR3, since the read stops 3 residues before it. V usage is TRBV20-1 and J usage is TRBJ1-1; D not resolved. Germline-derived CDR1 and CDR2 are DFQATT and SNEGSKA (reference sequence). There are 14 residues in the CDR3. The ends were cut back, 1 base at V and 3 bases at J, with 12 bases in the middle. The CDR3 protein is CSARVGGRDTEAFF. Partial CDR3 DNA: TGCAGTGCTAGAGTAGGAGGGCGGGACACTGAA.

As concerns this clone: The read falls 3 residues short of the CDR3 end, and the missing part is taken from the germline J gene. The chain has TRBV11-2 and TRBJ2-7; 7 nucleotides agree with TRBD1. The CDR3 covers 14 residues. The V segment lost 5 bases and the J segment 2 bases; nucleotides outside the gene matches: 6. Germline V lookup: CDR1 SGHAT, CDR2 FQNNGV. The chain's CDR3 is CASSQRTGPYEQYF. Incomplete CDR3 DNA: TGTGCCAGCAGCCAAAGGACAGGTCCCTACGAG.

Remarks on this clone: The read stops 3 residues short of the end of the CDR3; the missing end is completed from the germline J gene. The chain has TRBV5-1 and TRBJ1-3; 7 nucleotides match TRBD1. The length of the CDR3 is 14 residues. J lost 1 base, V lost 3 bases, and 1 base had no gene match. Per the germline V gene, CDR1 is SGHRS and CDR2 is YFSETQ. CDR3 loop: CASSSGGSGNTIYF. The CDR3 DNA, read in part, is TGCGCCAGCAGCTCAGGGGGATCTGGAAACACC. Full variable domain (outside the CDR3, taken from reference TRBV5-1 and TRBJ1-3): KAGVTQTPRYLIKTRGQQVTLSCSPISGHRSVSWYQQTPGQGLQFLFEYFSETQRNKGNFPGRFSGRQFSNSRSEMNVSTLELGDSALYLCASSSGGSGNTIYFGEGSWLTVV.

Concerning this clone itself: The read stops 3 residues short of the end of the CDR3; the missing end is completed from the germline J gene. The chain uses TRBV19 and TRBJ1-4, with 8 positions matching TRBD1. Germline values: CDR1 LNHDA, CDR2 SQIVND (reference sequence). Germline trimming cut 10 bases from V and 6 bases from J; bases unmatched to any gene: 7. The CDR3 sequence is 13 residues long. Partial CDR3 DNA: TGTGCCACAACAGGGGGGGAGTATGAAAAA. Encoded protein: CATTGGEYEK. The CDR3 as a whole reads CATTGGEYEKLFF.

With respect to this clone: The read halts 3 residues ahead of the CDR3 end, with the missing end drawn from the germline J gene. The chain combines TRBV7-6 with TRBJ1-1; TRBD1 agrees at 7 bases. The CDR3 spans 15 residues. The germline V gene encodes CDR1 SGHVS and CDR2 FNYEAQ. Trimming took 5 bases from V and 0 from J; bases not matched to a gene: 6. The CDR3 is CASSTRQGLNTEAFF. The part of the CDR3 DNA that was read is TGTGCCAGCAGCACTCGACAGGGATTGAACACTGAA.

As for this clone: Coverage ceases 3 residues before the CDR3 finishes, and the germline J gene fills in the end. This chain joins TRBV11-1 and TRBJ1-2; D is possibly TRBD1 (5 bases). CDR3 length: 15 residues. Germline CDR1 is SGHAT and CDR2 is FQDESV (reference sequence). Trimming took off 6 bases at V and 0 bases at J, with 14 bases between the two ends. The DNA read from the CDR3 is TGTGCCAGCAGTCTCGGGGACTTAGCTAACTATGGC. This gives the protein CASSLGDLANYG. The whole CDR3 is CASSLGDLANYGYTF.

Points on this clone: The CDR3 goes on 3 residues after the read ends, and that part is filled in from the germline J gene. The V and J genes are TRBV2 and TRBJ1-1; no clear D. V gave up 7 bases and J gave up 6 bases, with 12 bases separating them. This CDR3 is 12 amino acids long. Germline V lookup: CDR1 SNHLY, CDR2 FYNNEI. The CDR3 spells CASITARAEAFF. CDR3 DNA (partial): TGTGCCAGCATTACAGCAAGGGCTGAA.

Note on this clone: From the germline J gene comes the end of the CDR3, since the read stops 3 residues before it. This chain connects TRBV20-1 to TRBJ1-5; 7 nucleotides agree with TRBD1. The junction had 4 bases not matched to a gene; V was cut back by 5 bases and J by 3 bases. The CDR3 loop spans 13 amino acids. CDR1 DFQATT and CDR2 SNEGSKA come from the germline V gene (reference sequence). Here the CDR3 reads CSALTGINQPQHF. The covered CDR3 bases are TGCAGTGCTCTGACAGGGATCAATCAGCCC.

Points on this clone: Sequencing ends 3 residues short of the CDR3 end; the germline J gene provides the rest. This chain links TRBV13 with TRBJ1-6; 9 positions agree with TRBD1. V trimming: 5 bases; J trimming: 3 bases; junction bases outside the gene matches: 8. This CDR3 has 17 residues. Germline V gene data show CDR1 as PRHDT and CDR2 as FYEKMQ (reference sequence). Incomplete CDR3 DNA: TGTGCCAGCAGCCCCTACAGGGGGCAAGGCTATAATTCACCC. This translates into CASSPYRGQGYNSP. The entire CDR3 protein is CASSPYRGQGYNSPLHF.

A word on this clone: Coverage ceases 3 residues before the CDR3 finishes, and the germline J gene fills in the end. The chain uses TRBV2 and TRBJ1-1; no clear D. The CDR3 extends over 14 amino acids. V lost 9 bases, J lost 3 bases, and 17 bases lay in between. In germline, CDR1 is SNHLY, CDR2 FYNNEI. CDR3 protein: CARNGAERYTEAFF. The part of the CDR3 DNA that was read is TGTGCCAGAAATGGTGCGGAGCGGTACACTGAA.

Points on this clone: The CDR3 end falls 3 residues outside the read, so it is completed with the germline J gene. This chain uses TRBV23-1 with TRBJ2-4; 16 bases line up with TRBD2. TRBV23-1 is flagged as an ORF with uncertain function. CDR3 size: 18 residues. V dropped 6 bases and J dropped 8; count of bases not matched to a gene: 13. The CDR3 bases that were read are TGCGCCAGCAGGCTCCAGGGACTAGCGGGGGGGGTTTTATACATT. Translating gives CASRLQGLAGGVLYI. The complete CDR3 sequence is CASRLQGLAGGVLYIQYF.

Note on this clone: The read ends 3 residues shy of where the CDR3 ends; the end is completed using the germline J gene. The genes are TRBV19 and TRBJ2-3; 8 bases map to TRBD2. With V trimmed by 1 base and J by 7 bases, 7 bases remained unmatched. The CDR3 has 15 residues. Looked up from germline, CDR1 is LNHDA and CDR2 is SQIVND (reference sequence). Incomplete CDR3 DNA: TGTGCCAGTAGTATAGGACGGGGGGGCCGAAATACG. Protein: CASSIGRGGRNT. The CDR3 in its entirety is CASSIGRGGRNTQYF.

A word on this clone: The CDR3 is cut off 3 residues early in the read; its end comes from the germline J gene. V and J are TRBV9 and TRBJ1-2, with D perhaps TRBD1 (6 bases). This CDR3 has 14 amino acids. Germline V gene data show CDR1 as SGDLS and CDR2 as YYNGEE. V lost 0 bases to trimming and J lost 4 bases, with 10 bases between them. The sequenced CDR3 bases are TGTGCCAGCAGCGTAGGACAGGAGGGCTATGGC. It yields the protein CASSVGQEGYG. The CDR3 in its entirety is CASSVGQEGYGYTF.

With regard to this clone: The sequence runs out 3 residues before the end of the CDR3; the remainder is reconstructed from the germline J gene. The rearrangement links TRBV7-7 to TRBJ1-3, with a tentative D call TRBD1 (5 bases). Per germline, CDR1 SSHAT and CDR2 FNYEAQ (reference sequence). CDR3 length: 16 amino acids. V lost 2 bases and J 0 bases, leaving 11 bases between the germline ends. CDR3 DNA, as far as it was read: TGTGCCAGCAGCTTAAGTATCACAGGCTCTGGAAACACC. Amino acid sequence: CASSLSITGSGNT. The full CDR3 is CASSLSITGSGNTIYF.

A remark on this clone: The CDR3 end is not reached by the read, which stops 3 residues before it; the germline J gene fills it in. V gene TRBV6-1 combines with J gene TRBJ2-7; possible D gene TRBD1, 5 bases. V was trimmed by 5 bases and J by 3 bases, leaving 20 bases between them. The CDR3 covers 16 residues. Germline-derived CDR1 and CDR2 are MNHNS and SASEGT. The CDR3 sequence is CASSQGGALGSYEQYF. The covered CDR3 bases are TGTGCCAGCAGTCAAGGTGGGGCATTAGGAAGCTACGAG.

For this clone: Read sequence stops 3 residues before the CDR3 end, and the germline J gene provides the missing end. V and J are TRBV18 and TRBJ1-3; possibly TRBD1 for D (5 bases). This CDR3 is 16 amino acids long. V dropped 3 bases and J dropped 0 bases, with 12 bases sitting between them. The germline V gene encodes CDR1 KGHSH and CDR2 LQKENI. The CDR3 sequence: CASSPPRGSSGNTIYF. The covered CDR3 bases are TGTGCCAGCTCACCTCCGAGGGGAAGCTCTGGAAACACC. The full variable domain, rest sourced from reference TRBV18 and TRBJ1-3, is NAGVMQNPRHLVRRRGQEARLRCSPMKGHSHVYWYRQLPEEGLKFMVYLQKENIIDESGMPKERFSAEFPKEGPSILRIQQVVRGDSAAYFCASSPPRGSSGNTIYFGEGSWLTVV.

On this clone itself: The sequence runs out 3 residues before the end of the CDR3; the remainder is reconstructed from the germline J gene. This chain joins TRBV5-1 and TRBJ2-1; 8 nucleotides match TRBD2. The CDR3 spans 16 residues. Germline lookup yields CDR1 SGHRS and CDR2 YFSETQ. V was pared by 2 bases and J by 7 bases, with 11 bases of the junction left unmatched. The sequenced CDR3 bases are TGCGCCAGCAGCTTCGGACTAGCCGGGGGCAATAATGAG. As protein: CASSFGLAGGNNE. The complete CDR3 protein is CASSFGLAGGNNEQFF.